This TCR beta chain was captured in a study of T-cell memory formation after mild COVID-19. Study information: The study found TCR clusters largely donor specific. Points from the study as a whole: A subset of responding clones appeared in pre-infection memory, suggesting cross-reactive memory joined. Clones that contracted from day 15 to 85 were balanced CD4/CD8, while later expanders leaned CD4+.

One entry per CDR3 protein results from TCRdb running MiXCR on the 5' RACE reads. This table has fewer than 500,000 distinct CDR3 sequences, 20% to 30% appearing once. CDR3 length equals 17 residues. CDR1 SQVTM and CDR2 ANQGSEA come from the germline V gene. V was pared by 3 bases and J by 4 bases, with 21 bases between. With regard to this clonotype: Antigen unknown.

This receptor was obtained from an adult woman who had mild COVID-19 (a few samples of this study predate the infection). Cell type and time point are not known. This chain links TRBV29-1 with TRBJ2-2, with D possibly TRBD1 on 5 matching bases. Sequencing was performed on PBMCs or a T cell subset sorted from them (not recorded which). CDR3 sequence reads: CSVEGQGTTVSTGELFF. CDR3 DNA: TGCAGCGTTGAGGGGCAGGGAACCACCGTGAGCACCGGGGAGCTGTTTTTT.